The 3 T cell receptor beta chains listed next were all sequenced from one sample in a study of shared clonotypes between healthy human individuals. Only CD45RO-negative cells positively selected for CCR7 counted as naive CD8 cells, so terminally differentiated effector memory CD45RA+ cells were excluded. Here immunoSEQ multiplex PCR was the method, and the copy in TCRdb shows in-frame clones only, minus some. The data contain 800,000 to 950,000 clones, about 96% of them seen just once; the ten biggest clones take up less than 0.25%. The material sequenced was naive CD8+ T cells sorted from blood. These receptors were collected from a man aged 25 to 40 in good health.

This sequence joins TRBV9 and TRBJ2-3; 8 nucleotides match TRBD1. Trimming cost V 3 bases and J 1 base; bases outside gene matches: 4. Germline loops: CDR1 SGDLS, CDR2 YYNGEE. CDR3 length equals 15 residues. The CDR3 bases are TGTGCCAGCAGCGCGAAGACAGGGGGCACAGATACGCAGTATTTT. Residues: CASSAKTGGTDTQYF.

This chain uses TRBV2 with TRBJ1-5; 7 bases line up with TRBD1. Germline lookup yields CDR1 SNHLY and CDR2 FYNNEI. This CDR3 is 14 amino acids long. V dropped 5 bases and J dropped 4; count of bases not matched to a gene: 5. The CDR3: CASSSGTVNQPQHF. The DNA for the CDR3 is TGTGCCAGCAGTAGCGGGACAGTAAATCAGCCCCAGCATTTT.

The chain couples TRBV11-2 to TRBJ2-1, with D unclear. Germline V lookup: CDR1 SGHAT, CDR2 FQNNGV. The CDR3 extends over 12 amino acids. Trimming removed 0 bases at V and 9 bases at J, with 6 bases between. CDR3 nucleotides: TGTGCCAGCAGCTTAGAGGGGTCTGAGCAGTTCTTC. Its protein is CASSLEGSEQFF.